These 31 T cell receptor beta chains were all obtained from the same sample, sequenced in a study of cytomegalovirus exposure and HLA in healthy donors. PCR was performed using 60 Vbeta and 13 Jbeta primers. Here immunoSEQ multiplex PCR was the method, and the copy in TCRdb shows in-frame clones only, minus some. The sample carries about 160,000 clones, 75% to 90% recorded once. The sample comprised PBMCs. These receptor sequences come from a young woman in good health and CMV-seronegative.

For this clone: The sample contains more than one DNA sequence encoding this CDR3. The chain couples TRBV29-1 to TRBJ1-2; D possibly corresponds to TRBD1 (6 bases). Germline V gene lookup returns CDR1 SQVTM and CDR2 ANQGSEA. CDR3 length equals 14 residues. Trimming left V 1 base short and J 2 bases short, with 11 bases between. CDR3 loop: CSVEGRGRNYGYTF. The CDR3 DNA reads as TGCAGCGTTGAAGGCAGGGGAAGAAACTATGGCTACACCTTC.

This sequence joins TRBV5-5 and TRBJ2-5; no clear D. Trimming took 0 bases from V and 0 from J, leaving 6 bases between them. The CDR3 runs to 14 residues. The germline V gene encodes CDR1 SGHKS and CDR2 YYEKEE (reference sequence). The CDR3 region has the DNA TGTGCCAGCAGCTTGGATGTCTACCAAGAGACCCAGTACTTC. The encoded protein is CASSLDVYQETQYF. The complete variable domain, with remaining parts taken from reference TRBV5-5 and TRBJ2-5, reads DAGVTQSPTHLIKTRGQQVTLRCSPISGHKSVSWYQQVLGQGPQFIFQYYEKEERGRGNFPDRFSARQFPNYSSELNVNALLLGDSALYLCASSLDVYQETQYFGPGTRLLVL.

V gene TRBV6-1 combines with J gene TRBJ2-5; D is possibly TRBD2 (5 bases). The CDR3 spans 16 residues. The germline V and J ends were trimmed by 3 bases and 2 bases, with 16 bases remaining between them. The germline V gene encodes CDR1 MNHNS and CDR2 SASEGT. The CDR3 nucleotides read TGTGCCAGCAGTGACATACTAGAACTAGGGCAAGAGACCCAGTACTTC. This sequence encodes CASSDILELGQETQYF.

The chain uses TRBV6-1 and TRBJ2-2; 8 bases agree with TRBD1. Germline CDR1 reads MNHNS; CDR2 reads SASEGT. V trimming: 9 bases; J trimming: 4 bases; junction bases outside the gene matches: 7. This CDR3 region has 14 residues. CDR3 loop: CASSGTGTTGELFF. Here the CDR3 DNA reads TGTGCCAGTTCCGGGACAGGAACCACCGGGGAGCTGTTTTTT.

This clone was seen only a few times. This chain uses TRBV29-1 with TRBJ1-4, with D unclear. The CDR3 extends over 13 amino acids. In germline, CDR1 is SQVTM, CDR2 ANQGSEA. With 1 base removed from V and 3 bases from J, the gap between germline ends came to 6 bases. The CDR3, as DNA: TGCAGCGTTGAAGTGGGAGCTAATGAAAAACTGTTTTTT. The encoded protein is CSVEVGANEKLFF.

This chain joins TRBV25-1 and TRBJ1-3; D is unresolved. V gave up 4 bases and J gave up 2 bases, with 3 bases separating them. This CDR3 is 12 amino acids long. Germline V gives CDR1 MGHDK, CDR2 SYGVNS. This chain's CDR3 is CASSGTGNTIYF. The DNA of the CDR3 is TGTGCCAGCAGTGGTACTGGAAACACCATATATTTT.

Here the CDR3 DNA reads TGTGCCAGCAGCTTAGCCGACAATGAGCAGTTCTTC. This translates into CASSLADNEQFF. The chain uses TRBV11-2 and TRBJ2-1; D is unresolved. V was shortened by 1 base and J by 5 bases, with 3 bases between the two germline ends. This CDR3 spans 12 amino acids. Germline assignment: CDR1 SGHAT and CDR2 FQNNGV.

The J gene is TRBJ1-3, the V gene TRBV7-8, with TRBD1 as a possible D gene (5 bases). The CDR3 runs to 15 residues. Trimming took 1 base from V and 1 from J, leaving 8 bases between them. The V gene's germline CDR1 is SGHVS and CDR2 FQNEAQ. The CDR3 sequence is CASSLVAGSGNTIYF. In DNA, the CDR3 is TGTGCCAGCAGCTTAGTTGCAGGGTCTGGAAACACCATATATTTT.

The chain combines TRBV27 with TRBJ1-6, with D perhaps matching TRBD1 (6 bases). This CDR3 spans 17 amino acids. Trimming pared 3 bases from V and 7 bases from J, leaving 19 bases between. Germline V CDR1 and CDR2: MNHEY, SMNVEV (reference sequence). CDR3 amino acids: CASSFWGDGTLNSPLHF. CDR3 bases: TGTGCCAGCAGTTTTTGGGGTGATGGGACACTGAATTCACCCCTCCACTTT.

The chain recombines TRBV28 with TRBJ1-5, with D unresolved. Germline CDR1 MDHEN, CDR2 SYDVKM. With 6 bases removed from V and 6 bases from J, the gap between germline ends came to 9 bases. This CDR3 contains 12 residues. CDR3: CASRPSGQPQHF. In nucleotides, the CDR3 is TGTGCCAGCAGACCCTCGGGTCAGCCCCAGCATTTT.

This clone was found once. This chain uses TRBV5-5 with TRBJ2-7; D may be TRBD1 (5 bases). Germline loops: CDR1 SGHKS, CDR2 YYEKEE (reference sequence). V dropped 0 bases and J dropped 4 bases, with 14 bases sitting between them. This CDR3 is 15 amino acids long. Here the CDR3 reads CASSLGRVRPYEQYF. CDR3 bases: TGTGCCAGCAGCTTGGGCAGGGTGAGGCCTTACGAGCAGTACTTC. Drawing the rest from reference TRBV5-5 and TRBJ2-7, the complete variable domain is DAGVTQSPTHLIKTRGQQVTLRCSPISGHKSVSWYQQVLGQGPQFIFQYYEKEERGRGNFPDRFSARQFPNYSSELNVNALLLGDSALYLCASSLGRVRPYEQYFGPGTRLTVT.

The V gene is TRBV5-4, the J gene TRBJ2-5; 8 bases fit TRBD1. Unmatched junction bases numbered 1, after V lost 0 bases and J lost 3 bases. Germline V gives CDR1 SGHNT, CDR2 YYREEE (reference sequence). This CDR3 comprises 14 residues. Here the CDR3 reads CASSLGGQEETQYF. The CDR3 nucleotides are TGTGCCAGCAGCTTGGGGGGACAGGAAGAGACCCAGTACTTC.

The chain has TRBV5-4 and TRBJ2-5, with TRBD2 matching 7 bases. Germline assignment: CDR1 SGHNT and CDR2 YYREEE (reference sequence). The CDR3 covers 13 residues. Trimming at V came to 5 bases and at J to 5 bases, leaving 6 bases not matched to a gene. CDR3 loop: CASSPTSAETQYF. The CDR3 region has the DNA TGTGCCAGCAGTCCCACTAGCGCGGAGACCCAGTACTTC.

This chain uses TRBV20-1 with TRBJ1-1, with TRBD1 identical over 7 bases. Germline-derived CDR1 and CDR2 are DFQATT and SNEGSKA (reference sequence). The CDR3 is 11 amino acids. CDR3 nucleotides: TGCAAGACAGGGTTAAACACTGAAGCTTTCTTT. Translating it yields CKTGLNTEAFF.

The DNA for the CDR3 is TGCGCCAGCAGCTTGTCCTCTCTGGAGACCCAGTACTTC. Translated: CASSLSSLETQYF. The chain couples TRBV5-1 to TRBJ2-5; D remains ambiguous. Per the germline V gene, CDR1 is SGHRS and CDR2 is YFSETQ. V gave up 1 base and J gave up 5 bases, with 9 bases separating them. This CDR3 is built from 13 residues.

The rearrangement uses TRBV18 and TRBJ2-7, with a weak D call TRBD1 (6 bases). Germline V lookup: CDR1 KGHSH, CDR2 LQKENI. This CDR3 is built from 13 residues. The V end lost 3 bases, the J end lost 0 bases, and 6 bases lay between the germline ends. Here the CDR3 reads CASSPTGSYEQYF. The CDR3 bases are TGTGCCAGCTCACCGACAGGCTCCTACGAGCAGTACTTC.

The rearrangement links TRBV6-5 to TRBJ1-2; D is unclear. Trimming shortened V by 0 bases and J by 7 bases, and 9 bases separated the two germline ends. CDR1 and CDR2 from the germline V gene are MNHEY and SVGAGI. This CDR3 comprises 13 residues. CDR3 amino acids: CASSYSSRGGYTF. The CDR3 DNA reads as TGTGCCAGCAGTTACTCTTCTCGGGGTGGCTACACCTTC.

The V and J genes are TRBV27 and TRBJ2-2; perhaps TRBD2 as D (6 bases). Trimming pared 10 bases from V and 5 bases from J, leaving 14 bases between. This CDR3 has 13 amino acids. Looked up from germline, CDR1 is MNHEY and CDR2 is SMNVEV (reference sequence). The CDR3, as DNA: TGTGCCATCCGACTAGAGTTAACCGGGGAGCTGTTTTTT. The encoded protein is CAIRLELTGELFF.

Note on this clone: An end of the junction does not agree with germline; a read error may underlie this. CDR3: CASSEPVFVNF. In nucleotides, the CDR3 is TGTGCCAGCAGTGAACCGGTCTTTGTTAACTTC. The genes are TRBV6-1 and TRBJ2-7; D remains ambiguous. The length of the CDR3 is 11 residues. Germline V lookup: CDR1 MNHNS, CDR2 SASEGT.

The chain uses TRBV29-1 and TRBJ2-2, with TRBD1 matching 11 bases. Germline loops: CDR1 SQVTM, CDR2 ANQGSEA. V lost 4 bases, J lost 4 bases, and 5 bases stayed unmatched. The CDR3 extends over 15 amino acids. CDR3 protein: CSVGRGTGGTGELFF. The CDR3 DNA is TGCAGCGTTGGGCGCGGGACAGGGGGCACCGGGGAGCTGTTTTTT.

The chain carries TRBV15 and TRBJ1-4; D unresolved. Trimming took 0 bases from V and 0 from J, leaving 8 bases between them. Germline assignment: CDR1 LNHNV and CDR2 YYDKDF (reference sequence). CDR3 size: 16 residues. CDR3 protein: CATSRDSLATNEKLFF. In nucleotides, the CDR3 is TGTGCCACCAGCAGAGACAGTCTTGCAACTAATGAAAAACTGTTTTTT.

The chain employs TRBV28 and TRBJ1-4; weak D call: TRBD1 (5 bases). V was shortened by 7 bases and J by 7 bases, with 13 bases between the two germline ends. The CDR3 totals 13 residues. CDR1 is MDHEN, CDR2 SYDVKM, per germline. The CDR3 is CASTSWRGEKLFF. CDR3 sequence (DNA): TGTGCCAGCACCTCTTGGAGGGGTGAAAAACTGTTTTTT. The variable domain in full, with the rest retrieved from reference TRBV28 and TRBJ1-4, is DVKVTQSSRYLVKRTGEKVFLECVQDMDHENMFWYRQDPGLGLRLIYFSYDVKMKEKGDIPEGYSVSREKKERFSLILESASTNQTSMYLCASTSWRGEKLFFGSGTQLSVL.

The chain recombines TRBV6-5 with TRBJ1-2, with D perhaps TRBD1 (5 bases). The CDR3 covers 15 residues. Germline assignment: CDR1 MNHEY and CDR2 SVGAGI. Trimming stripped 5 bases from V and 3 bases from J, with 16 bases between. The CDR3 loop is CASSPPGGSYYGYTF. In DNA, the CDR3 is TGTGCCAGCAGTCCACCGGGGGGTTCATACTATGGCTACACCTTC.

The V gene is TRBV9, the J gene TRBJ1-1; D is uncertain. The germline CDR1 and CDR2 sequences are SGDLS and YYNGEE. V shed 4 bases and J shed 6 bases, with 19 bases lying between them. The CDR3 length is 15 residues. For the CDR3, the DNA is TGTGCCAGCAGCCCGGTAGCAAATTCGAATCCTGAAGCTTTCTTT. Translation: CASSPVANSNPEAFF.

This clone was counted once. CDR3 protein: CASSFTSGQGKETQYF. CDR3 nucleotides: TGTGCCAGCAGTTTCACTTCGGGACAGGGGAAAGAGACCCAGTACTTC. J is TRBJ2-5 and V is TRBV27; TRBD1 matches at 10 bases. CDR1 is MNHEY, CDR2 SMNVEV, per germline (reference sequence). The CDR3 is 16 residues long. With 3 bases clipped from V and 3 bases from J, the junction kept 7 bases outside the gene matches.

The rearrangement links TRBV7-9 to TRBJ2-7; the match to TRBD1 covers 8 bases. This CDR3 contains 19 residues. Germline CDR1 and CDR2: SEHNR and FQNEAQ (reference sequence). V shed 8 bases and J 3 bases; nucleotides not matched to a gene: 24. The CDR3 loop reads CASLKIFGTGRPAVYEQYF. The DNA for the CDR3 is TGTGCCAGCCTAAAAATTTTCGGGACAGGACGACCCGCAGTCTACGAGCAGTACTTC.

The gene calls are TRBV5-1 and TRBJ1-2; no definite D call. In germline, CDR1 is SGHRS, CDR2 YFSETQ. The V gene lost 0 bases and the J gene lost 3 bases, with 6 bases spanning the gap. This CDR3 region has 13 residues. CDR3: CASSLEQHYGYTF. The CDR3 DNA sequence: TGCGCCAGCAGCTTGGAACAGCACTATGGCTACACCTTC.

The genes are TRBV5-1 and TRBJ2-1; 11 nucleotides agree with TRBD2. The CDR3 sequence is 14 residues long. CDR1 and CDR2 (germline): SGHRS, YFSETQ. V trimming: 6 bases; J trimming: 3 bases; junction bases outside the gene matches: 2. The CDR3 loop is CASKLAGDYNEQFF. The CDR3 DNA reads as TGCGCCAGCAAACTAGCGGGGGACTACAATGAGCAGTTCTTC. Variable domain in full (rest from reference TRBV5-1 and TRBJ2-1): KAGVTQTPRYLIKTRGQQVTLSCSPISGHRSVSWYQQTPGQGLQFLFEYFSETQRNKGNFPGRFSGRQFSNSRSEMNVSTLELGDSALYLCASKLAGDYNEQFFGPGTRLTVL.

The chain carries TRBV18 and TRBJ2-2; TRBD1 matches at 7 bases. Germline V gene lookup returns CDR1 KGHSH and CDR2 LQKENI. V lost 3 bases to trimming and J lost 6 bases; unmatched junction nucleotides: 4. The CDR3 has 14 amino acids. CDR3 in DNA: TGTGCCAGCTCACCGCTCCAGGGGGCCGGGGAGCTGTTTTTT. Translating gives CASSPLQGAGELFF.

CDR3 region: CASSLEGGEGEKLFF. CDR3 nucleotide sequence: TGTGCCAGCAGTCTGGAGGGAGGGGAGGGGGAAAAACTGTTTTTT. This chain connects TRBV6-5 to TRBJ1-4; tentatively, D is TRBD1 (5 bases). This CDR3 region has 15 residues. The ends were cut back, 5 bases at V and 8 bases at J, with 18 bases in the middle. Germline CDR1 reads MNHEY; CDR2 reads SVGAGI.

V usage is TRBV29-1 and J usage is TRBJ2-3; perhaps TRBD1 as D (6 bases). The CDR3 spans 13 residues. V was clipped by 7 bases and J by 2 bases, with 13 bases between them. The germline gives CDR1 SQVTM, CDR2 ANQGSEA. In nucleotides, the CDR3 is TGCAGCGCTAACAGGGCCTTCACAGATACGCAGTATTTT. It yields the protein CSANRAFTDTQYF.